This T cell receptor beta chain was sequenced in a study of cytotoxic CD8 clonotypes in ibrutinib-treated CLL. V gave up 7 bases and J gave up 6 bases; unmatched junction bases: 8. The CDR3 consists of 12 residues. Looked up from germline, CDR1 is SQVTM and CDR2 is ANQGSEA. Method: immunoSEQ multiplex PCR; TCRdb's copy keeps in-frame clones and lacks some. The sample has 65,000 to 80,000 clones; over 80% are singletons. The genes are TRBV29-1 and TRBJ1-2; 7 positions match TRBD1. This receptor was taken from a human donor with chronic lymphocytic leukemia. Sample: PBMCs, taken after 24 months of ibrutinib treatment. The CDR3 is CSATQGVDGYTF. CDR3 nucleotide sequence: TGCAGCGCCACTCAGGGGGTGGATGGCTACACCTTC. Supplemented by reference TRBV29-1 and TRBJ1-2, the full variable domain reads SAVISQKPSRDICQRGTSLTIQCQVDSQVTMMFWYRQQPGQSLTLIATANQGSEATYESGFVIDKFPISRPNLTFSTLTVSNMSPEDSSIYLCSATQGVDGYTFGSGTRLTVV.